What follows are 19 T cell receptor beta chains derived from one specimen sequenced in a study of T-cell reconstitution after alpha-beta-depleted transplantation in children. Molecular barcoding with unique molecular identifiers was used for the TCRbeta library. TCRdb re-analysed the PCR reads in MiXCR, keeping a single row per CDR3 protein. The sample has 530,000 or so distinct CDR3 sequences; about a quarter are singletons. The sample consisted of PBMCs, taken before TCRalphabeta/CD19-depleted stem cell transplant. The receptors come from a boy under two years old with Wiskott-Aldrich syndrome, due to receive a stem cell transplant.

The sample holds a few counts of this clonotype. The J gene is TRBJ1-5, the V gene TRBV18, with D hard to call. The CDR3 extends over 13 amino acids. From germline, CDR1 is KGHSH and CDR2 LQKENI. The germline V and J ends were trimmed by 6 bases and 7 bases, with 13 bases remaining between them. DNA of the CDR3: TGTGCCAGCTCCCCGGCTGACTCGCAGCCCCAGCATTTT. Its protein is CASSPADSQPQHF.

The V gene is TRBV20-1, the J gene TRBJ2-4; tentative D call: TRBD2 (5 bases). CDR3 length: 16 residues. Germline V gene data show CDR1 as DFQATT and CDR2 as SNEGSKA (reference sequence). Trimming pared 1 base from V and 0 bases from J, leaving 13 bases between. DNA for the CDR3: TGCAGTGCTAGAGTCTTTGGCGGACTAGCCAAAAACATTCAGTACTTC. Protein: CSARVFGGLAKNIQYF.

The rearrangement links TRBV6-1 to TRBJ2-5, with 9 bases aligning to TRBD1. The ends lost 6 bases at V and 7 bases at J; junction bases unmatched: 9. The CDR3 has 14 residues. CDR1 is MNHNS and CDR2 is SASEGT in the germline V gene. Here the CDR3 reads CASSPGTGYATQYF. The CDR3 DNA follows: TGTGCCAGCAGCCCCGGGACAGGGTATGCGACCCAGTACTTC.

The chain carries TRBV20-1 and TRBJ1-2; D gene uncertain. The V end was cut by 4 bases, the J end by 7 bases, with 16 bases between. This CDR3 contains 13 residues. CDR1 is DFQATT, CDR2 SNEGSKA, per germline (reference sequence). The CDR3 loop is CSATDPGLGGYTF. The CDR3 bases are TGCAGTGCTACCGACCCTGGACTAGGTGGCTACACCTTC.

V and J are TRBV29-1 and TRBJ2-3; the match to TRBD2 covers 8 bases. V trimming: 7 bases; J trimming: 5 bases; junction bases outside the gene matches: 11. The V gene's germline CDR1 is SQVTM and CDR2 ANQGSEA. This CDR3 comprises 14 residues. The CDR3 nucleotides read TGCAGCGGGGTTCAGGGGACTAGTCAAGATACGCAGTATTTT. This translates into CSGVQGTSQDTQYF.

The chain joins TRBV2 to TRBJ2-1; the D is unclear. In germline, CDR1 is SNHLY, CDR2 FYNNEI. V was trimmed by 4 bases and J by 2 bases, leaving 9 bases between them. This CDR3 is built from 14 residues. The CDR3 reads CASSVLTPYNEQFF. CDR3 in DNA: TGTGCCAGCAGTGTGCTAACCCCCTACAATGAGCAGTTCTTC.

This clonotype has just one count. This chain connects TRBV3-1 to TRBJ2-1; D call uncertain. Germline V CDR1 and CDR2: LGHDT, YNNKEL (reference sequence). The CDR3 loop spans 15 amino acids. V lost 0 bases and J lost 4, with 10 bases in between. For the CDR3, the DNA is TGTGCCAGCAGCCAAGACGGAAGATGGTACAATGAGCAGTTCTTC. Translating gives CASSQDGRWYNEQFF.

V is TRBV28 and J is TRBJ2-7; TRBD2 matches at 7 bases. CDR3 length: 15 amino acids. Germline V gene data show CDR1 as MDHEN and CDR2 as SYDVKM. V was pared by 1 base and J by 6 bases, with 9 bases of the junction left unmatched. For the CDR3, the DNA is TGTGCCAGCAGTTTATCTGGGCGCGGGAGTGTCGAGCAGTACTTC. Translated, it gives CASSLSGRGSVEQYF.

This clonotype was counted between two and nine times. The V call is TRBV28, the J call TRBJ1-1, with D unresolved. Germline V CDR1 and CDR2: MDHEN, SYDVKM. There are 12 residues in the CDR3. V was cut by 6 bases and J by 11 bases, with 16 bases left in between. The CDR3 is CASRSDGPRAFF. For the CDR3, the DNA is TGTGCCAGCAGGTCGGACGGCCCAAGGGCTTTCTTT.

This clonotype was found a few times. The genes are TRBV6-5 and TRBJ2-1; the match to TRBD1 covers 7 bases. V shed 5 bases and J 12 bases; nucleotides not matched to a gene: 7. Germline values: CDR1 MNHEY, CDR2 SVGAGI. The CDR3 consists of 12 residues. CDR3 region: CASSTRTGMQFF. The CDR3 region has the DNA TGTGCCAGCAGTACCCGGACAGGTATGCAGTTCTTC.

This clonotype was seen a handful of times. CDR3 bases: TGTGCCAGCAGCCAAGATGGACAGGGCTACGAGCAGTACTTC. Protein sequence: CASSQDGQGYEQYF. The chain joins TRBV14 to TRBJ2-7; 8 bases agree with TRBD1. Germline V CDR1 and CDR2: SGHDN, FVKESK. The CDR3 is 14 residues long. J lost 3 bases, V lost 0 bases, and 1 base had no gene match.

The V and J genes are TRBV5-1 and TRBJ2-3; the D gene is possibly TRBD1 (6 bases). Germline loops: CDR1 SGHRS, CDR2 YFSETQ. V was trimmed by 0 bases and J by 0 bases, leaving 11 bases between them. The CDR3 contains 16 residues. The CDR3 DNA reads TGCGCCAGCAGCTTGGAGGACAGCCGTAGCACAGATACGCAGTATTTT. Its protein is CASSLEDSRSTDTQYF. Full variable domain (outside the CDR3, taken from reference TRBV5-1 and TRBJ2-3): KAGVTQTPRYLIKTRGQQVTLSCSPISGHRSVSWYQQTPGQGLQFLFEYFSETQRNKGNFPGRFSGRQFSNSRSEMNVSTLELGDSALYLCASSLEDSRSTDTQYFGPGTRLTVL.

This clonotype was observed a few times. The CDR3 loop is CASSQVSPNQPQHF. In DNA form, the CDR3 reads TGCGCCAGCAGCCAAGTCTCTCCCAATCAGCCCCAGCATTTT. This chain uses TRBV4-1 with TRBJ1-5; D remains ambiguous. The CDR3 runs to 14 residues. Germline V CDR1 and CDR2: MGHRA, YSYEKL. Between the trimmed V and J ends, which lost 1 base and 3 bases, there was a span of 7 bases.

The sample holds many counts of this clonotype. The chain is built from TRBV5-1 and TRBJ2-1, with TRBD2 identical over 9 bases. Per germline, CDR1 SGHRS and CDR2 YFSETQ. The V and J ends lost 0 bases and 3 bases, in that order; junction bases with no gene match: 1. The CDR3 has 15 residues. For the CDR3, the DNA is TGCGCCAGCAGCTTGGTAGCGGGAGACTACAATGAGCAGTTCTTC. It yields the protein CASSLVAGDYNEQFF.

J is TRBJ2-1 and V is TRBV9; TRBD2 matches at 10 bases. Germline V gene sequence: CDR1 SGDLS, CDR2 YYNGEE. V shed 4 bases, J shed 8 bases, and the junction held 9 bases outside the gene matches. The CDR3 extends over 15 amino acids. CDR3 nucleotide sequence: TGTGCCAGCAGCCCAGCGGGAGGGCACTTAGATGAGCAGTTCTTC. Amino acids: CASSPAGGHLDEQFF.

This clonotype was seen a few times. V and J are TRBV20-1 and TRBJ1-6; possible D gene TRBD1, 5 bases. With 3 bases removed from V and 4 bases from J, the gap between germline ends came to 7 bases. The length of the CDR3 is 13 residues. Per the germline V gene, CDR1 is DFQATT and CDR2 is SNEGSKA (reference sequence). The CDR3, as DNA: TGCAGTGCTAGCGACAGTTATAATTCACCCCTCCACTTT. Encoded protein: CSASDSYNSPLHF.

The genes are TRBV27 and TRBJ2-1; 11 bases agree with TRBD2. The V and J ends lost 7 bases and 5 bases, in that order; junction bases with no gene match: 7. The V gene's germline CDR1 is MNHEY and CDR2 SMNVEV (reference sequence). This CDR3 contains 15 residues. The CDR3 region has the DNA TGTGCCAGCACCCCGGGACTAGCGGTGGACAATGAGCAGTTCTTC. This codes for CASTPGLAVDNEQFF.

The chain carries TRBV3-1 and TRBJ2-5; 8 nucleotides match TRBD1. J lost 5 bases, V lost 1 base, and 6 bases had no gene match. This CDR3 region has 15 residues. Germline values: CDR1 LGHDT, CDR2 YNNKEL (reference sequence). The CDR3 nucleotides are TGTGCCAGCAGCCAAGGGGGGGACAGGTGGGAGACCCAGTACTTC. The encoded protein is CASSQGGDRWETQYF.

This clonotype was detected only a few times. The chain has TRBV2 and TRBJ2-1, with 7 bases matching TRBD1. Trimming took 4 bases from V and 6 from J; bases not matched to a gene: 3. There are 13 residues in the CDR3. Germline V lookup: CDR1 SNHLY, CDR2 FYNNEI. The CDR3 here is CASSGPGGNEQFF. DNA for the CDR3: TGTGCCAGCAGTGGCCCAGGGGGCAATGAGCAGTTCTTC.